This T cell receptor beta chain was captured in a study of shared clonotypes between healthy human individuals (dated by TCRdb to 2020 to 2021). Study-level background: Three men and a couple of women, aged 18 to 49 years, made up the cohort. To increase sequencing depth and limit assay-specific biases, different laboratories used diverse techniques to prepare libraries and sequence TCR repertoires. Between about 0.94 and 8.9 billion PBMCs per donor were obtained by leukapheresis. To estimate repertoire size and how much clonotypes are shared between individuals, the study performed deep sequencing of blood TCR repertoires from 4 to 6 healthy adults. For each donor, three plates each were used for CD4 naive and CD4 memory, two plates were used for CD8 naive, and one plate was used for CD8 memory. Results and caveats for the whole study, not just this receptor: Naive subsets generally had larger estimated clonotype richness than memory subsets did. Even with the large sequencing depth, rarefaction of the sorted-subset datasets indicated that sequencing was incomplete. Sampling was limited to blood, and TCR repertoires in tissue likely differ from TCR repertoires in blood. The genetic and exposure-history diversity represented was limited by the small number of donors. Clonotypes shared by all four sorted-subset donors showed higher generation probabilities than non-shared clonotypes. Across four donors, approximately 4.6% of naive CD4, roughly 3.5% of naive CD8, 2.3% of memory CD4, and under 0.45% of memory CD8 clonotypes were shared. Pairwise subsampling indicated that sequencing depth was expected to affect the degree of clonotype sharing among donors.

Using the deep immunoSEQ assay, TCR CDR3 regions were amplified from genomic DNA by multiplex PCR. Extracted genomic DNA from each cell subset was spread evenly across all wells of several immunoSEQ 96-well plates, with each plate serving as a replicate. Each replicate PCR for sorted subsets received 200 ng genomic DNA, equal to roughly 29,000 T cell genomes. Purified libraries were quantified with a Qubit 3.0 fluorometer, sized on a Bioanalyzer 2100, and re-quantified with the KAPA Library Quantification kit. Every immunoSEQ 96-well plate was sequenced on a separate single-read 150-cycle Illumina NextSeq 550 flow cell. In the source study's methods: The immunoSEQ output contained only junctional sequences without quality scores, so filtering could not match that applied to full-length reads. To assign V/J genes and CDR3, sequences were annotated against IMGT germline references using PyIR, a Python wrapper for IgBLAST v1.9. Any read was removed if the V/J assignment was weak (E-value above 1e-6), the CDR3 was missing, or the read contained stop codons, out-of-frame junctions, or ambiguous translated residues. V3J clonotypes were defined as sequences sharing an identical inferred V gene, J gene, and CDR3 amino acid sequence. Percentage overlap between repertoires was calculated by dividing the number of shared unique clonotypes by the size of the smaller repertoire. RTK rarefaction, the Chao1 estimator, and Recon v2.1 estimates of unobserved clonotypes were used to assess repertoire richness. Generation probabilities were computed with OLGA for all TCRbeta clonotypes obtained by the gDNA method from a handful of donors. Sourced from immuneACCESS, this table was stored by TCRdb with only in-frame sequences that have V and J called. A share of the clones is absent; for the studies checked, an unresolved V gene accounts for under half, and the remainder has no known explanation. That table gives V, J and clone size, and the DNA gave D and trimming. This sample gives roughly 1 million clones in total; approximately 70% of them show up just once. The ten largest account for over 1.3% of the sample.

Clipping removes 3 bases from V and 3 bases from J, with 9 as the unmatched junction base count. The CDR3, cysteine through phenylalanine, is 16 amino acids long. Only CDR3 DNA is held: 48 bases, read in frame from base 1. Based on the germline V gene, the CDR1 and CDR2 sequences are SGHAT and FQNNGV. This clone came up a few times. Its recognized antigen is unknown. Base qualities are not at hand, and no much larger clone is one base apart. Healthy HIV-negative adults with no recently reported acute infections or vaccinations were included as donors. All donors were Caucasian adults living in Nashville, Tennessee, USA. Magnetic negative selection was used to enrich CD4+ T cells, after which naive cells were positively selected on CD45RA and the negative fraction became the memory subset. After blood collection by leukapheresis, PBMCs were isolated using Ficoll-Histopaque density gradient centrifugation and then cryopreserved in the vapor phase of liquid nitrogen. Analytical flow cytometry was used to check the purity and quantity of each magnetically sorted T cell population. Genomic DNA was isolated from every sorted fraction and measured by UV absorbance on a Nanodrop 2000c.

The chain links TRBV11-2 with TRBJ2-7, with 9 bases aligning to TRBD2. Sequencing was carried out using memory CD4+ T cells sorted from blood. The cell subset or site tag for this specimen amounts to: CD45RA-negative fraction. The sequence was obtained from a young man in good health. The CDR3 region: CASSLGPGTSSYEQYF. At the DNA level, the sequence is TGTGCCAGCAGCTTGGGCCCCGGGACTAGCAGCTACGAGCAGTACTTC.